The clone carrying this TCR beta chain was seen many times. Antigen: not known. This record comes from a study of T cell repertoires in cytomegalovirus infection. Findings of the study overall: The ex vivo response was dominated by HLA-C-restricted CMV-specific TCR beta clonotypes.

TCRdb analysed the reads with MiXCR anew, one entry per CDR3 protein. Of around 450,000 distinct CDR3 sequences in the sample, around 11% were seen once. The V and J ends lost 1 base and 4 bases, in that order; junction bases with no gene match: 3. This CDR3 spans 15 amino acids. The germline V gene encodes CDR1 MGHRA and CDR2 YSYEKL. The chain carries TRBV4-1 and TRBJ2-7; 11 positions match TRBD1. Sequencing was performed on PBMCs. The clonotype originates from a human donor in good health (CMV status not recorded). Some clones in this sample may be carry-over from other donors' samples. CDR3 loop: CASSQAGTGGYEQYF. As DNA, the CDR3 is TGCGCCAGCAGCCAAGCCGGGACAGGGGGGTACGAGCAGTACTTC.